Below, 9 T cell receptor beta chains from the same sample are listed, as sequenced in a study of T cells after yellow fever vaccination. Via MiXCR, TCRdb re-called the 5' RACE reads, giving one row per CDR3 protein. Of more than 300,000 distinct CDR3 sequences listed, around 4.5% were seen once; the top ten hold just under 20%. Sequences were derived from PBMCs, sampled 15 days after the yellow fever booster vaccination. These receptors all come from a man in his late teens or twenties who received the YFV17D yellow fever vaccine.

This clonotype showed up just a few times. The V and J genes are TRBV5-5 and TRBJ2-1; D might be TRBD1 (6 bases). Trimming removed 0 bases from V and 5 bases from J, with 12 bases in between. Germline assignment: CDR1 SGHKS and CDR2 YYEKEE (reference sequence). This CDR3 contains 15 residues. Written as DNA, the CDR3 is TGTGCCAGCAGCTTGGGGGGGCGTGGGGACAATGAGCAGTTCTTC. Its translation: CASSLGGRGDNEQFF.

This clonotype was seen at least ten times. This rearrangement joins TRBV12-3 or TRBV12-4 to TRBJ2-7; a possible D gene is TRBD1 (6 bases). The CDR3 is made up of 13 amino acids. V lost 6 bases and J 0 bases, leaving 9 bases between the germline ends. Here the CDR3 reads CASSQGNSYEQYF. CDR3 bases: TGTGCCAGCAGCCAGGGGAACTCCTACGAGCAGTACTTC.

This clonotype came up many times. J is TRBJ1-5 and V is TRBV10-3; D is undetermined. The CDR3 loop spans 14 amino acids. CDR1 and CDR2 from the germline V gene are ENHRY and SYGVKD. Deletions cut 0 bases from V and 5 bases from J, with 8 bases between. CDR3 region: CAISESIGDQPQHF. The CDR3 bases are TGTGCCATCAGTGAGTCGATCGGGGATCAGCCCCAGCATTTT.

This chain connects TRBV7-3 to TRBJ2-3, with 7 bases matching TRBD2. This CDR3 comprises 15 residues. V shed 5 bases, J shed 6 bases, and the junction held 11 bases outside the gene matches. CDR1 is SGHTA, CDR2 FQGTGA, per germline. DNA of the CDR3: TGTGCCAGCAGCACACGGCCTAGCGGATGGGATACGCAGTATTTT. Encoded protein: CASSTRPSGWDTQYF.

In its sample, this clonotype was seen many times. The gene calls are TRBV29-1 and TRBJ1-1; D is uncertain. The CDR3 sequence is 10 residues long. V lost 6 bases to trimming and J lost 9 bases, with 11 bases between them. CDR1 and CDR2 from the germline V gene are SQVTM and ANQGSEA. The CDR3 DNA sequence: TGCAGCGTATTCTTGGAGAAAGCTTTCTTT. It codes for CSVFLEKAFF.

This clonotype was picked up a small number of times. This chain joins TRBV2 and TRBJ2-5, with D perhaps TRBD1 (6 bases). V was shortened by 6 bases and J by 1 base, with 12 bases between the two germline ends. Germline-derived CDR1 and CDR2 are SNHLY and FYNNEI. The CDR3 loop spans 14 amino acids. CDR3 sequence (DNA): TGTGCCAGCAGAACAGGGACCACCCAAGAGACCCAGTACTTC. Translated: CASRTGTTQETQYF.

For the CDR3, the DNA is TGTGCCAGCAGCAAAATGTCTCGACAGGGCGACGAGCAGTACTTC. Its protein is CASSKMSRQGDEQYF. The chain has TRBV21-1 and TRBJ2-7; no DNA check was done on the table's D call, TRBD1. TRBV21-1 is deemed a pseudogene. This CDR3 spans 15 amino acids.

The table lists this clonotype with a few counts. This chain uses TRBV18 with TRBJ1-5; possibly TRBD1 for D (6 bases). The CDR3 covers 14 residues. Germline CDR1 and CDR2: KGHSH and LQKENI. V was clipped by 4 bases and J by 6 bases, with 13 bases between them. CDR3 DNA sequence: TGTGCCAGCTCACTCAACAGGGTTAGTCAGCCCCAGCATTTT. Amino acid sequence: CASSLNRVSQPQHF. Complete variable domain (other parts from reference TRBV18 and TRBJ1-5): NAGVMQNPRHLVRRRGQEARLRCSPMKGHSHVYWYRQLPEEGLKFMVYLQKENIIDESGMPKERFSAEFPKEGPSILRIQQVVRGDSAAYFCASSLNRVSQPQHFGDGTRLSIL.

This clonotype was detected only a few times. V is TRBV20-1 and J is TRBJ1-1, with 7 bases that match TRBD1. The V gene's germline CDR1 is DFQATT and CDR2 SNEGSKA (reference sequence). This CDR3 is 14 amino acids long. V shed 5 bases, J shed 7 bases, and the junction held 13 bases outside the gene matches. The CDR3 sequence is CSASGQAPLVEAFF. The CDR3, as DNA: TGCAGTGCTTCTGGACAGGCGCCGTTGGTTGAAGCTTTCTTT.